Below, 10 T cell receptor beta chains from the same sample are listed, as sequenced in a study of blood T cell repertoires in COVID-19. Libraries were prepared by immunoSEQ multiplex PCR; TCRdb keeps only in-frame clonotypes and omits some of them. The sample consists of around 78,000 clones, around 90% of them appearing once. Sample: peripheral blood. The receptor source for this set is a human donor in a cohort sampled during active COVID-19.

The chain recombines TRBV3-1 (or the pseudogene TRBV3-2) with TRBJ2-7; 8 bases fit TRBD2. Per the germline V gene, CDR1 is LGHDT and CDR2 is YNNKEL (reference sequence). CDR3 length equals 15 residues. The junction had 9 bases not matched to a gene; V was cut back by 1 base and J by 7 bases. CDR3 in amino acids: CASSQVHGGRFEQYF. CDR3 sequence (DNA): TGTGCCAGCAGCCAAGTCCATGGCGGGAGGTTTGAGCAGTACTTC.

The rearrangement links TRBV2 to TRBJ2-1, with 16 bases lining up with TRBD2. The length of the CDR3 is 16 residues. Looked up from germline, CDR1 is SNHLY and CDR2 is FYNNEI. Trimming removed 6 bases from V and 6 bases from J; junction bases left unmatched: 5. CDR3: CASSTGTSGRANEQFF. The CDR3 DNA reads TGTGCCAGCAGCACAGGGACTAGCGGGAGGGCCAATGAGCAGTTCTTC.

This sequence joins TRBV5-4 and TRBJ1-2; 7 nucleotides agree with TRBD1. CDR1 and CDR2 from the germline V gene are SGHNT and YYREEE (reference sequence). The V segment lost 1 base and the J segment 1 base; nucleotides outside the gene matches: 1. CDR3 size: 14 residues. The CDR3 sequence: CASSLPGGNYGYTF. CDR3 coding DNA: TGTGCCAGCAGCTTGCCAGGGGGTAACTATGGCTACACCTTC. Together with reference TRBV5-4 and TRBJ1-2, the CDR3 gives the full variable domain: ETGVTQSPTHLIKTRGQQVTLRCSSQSGHNTVSWYQQALGQGPQFIFQYYREEENGRGNFPPRFSGLQFPNYSSELNVNALELDDSALYLCASSLPGGNYGYTFGSGTRLTVV.

V and J are TRBV6-5 and TRBJ1-2; D is perhaps TRBD1 (6 bases). CDR3 length equals 14 residues. Germline V gene sequence: CDR1 MNHEY, CDR2 SVGAGI. Trimming pared 6 bases from V and 5 bases from J, leaving 16 bases between. CDR3 in amino acids: CASSPGDPGYGYTF. The CDR3 bases are TGTGCCAGCAGCCCAGGGGACCCTGGTTATGGCTACACCTTC.

The chain has TRBV4-1 and TRBJ2-2; weak D call: TRBD2 (5 bases). The germline CDR1 and CDR2 sequences are MGHRA and YSYEKL. CDR3 length equals 15 residues. Trimming pared 4 bases from V and 3 bases from J, leaving 12 bases between. The CDR3 bases are TGCGCCAGCAGCCGGGTTGAGGGAGACACCGGGGAGCTGTTTTTT. Translation gives CASSRVEGDTGELFF.

This clone was found a few times. J is TRBJ2-2 and V is TRBV18; a weak D match, TRBD2 (5 bases). CDR3 size: 17 residues. The ends were cut back, 2 bases at V and 1 base at J, with 14 bases in the middle. The germline gives CDR1 KGHSH, CDR2 LQKENI. CDR3 in amino acids: CASSPGLLTLNTGELFF. Here the CDR3 DNA reads TGTGCCAGCTCACCAGGACTCCTGACCCTGAACACCGGGGAGCTGTTTTTT.

CDR3 sequence (DNA): TGTGCCAGCAGCTCCCCTCTGCGAGGGGGAGTACTGGGAGCTTTCTTT. This sequence encodes CASSSPLRGGVLGAFF. The chain couples TRBV11-2 to TRBJ1-1; perhaps TRBD1 as D (6 bases). The CDR3 runs to 16 residues. V was cut by 4 bases and J by 10 bases, with 25 bases left in between. Germline lookup yields CDR1 SGHAT and CDR2 FQNNGV.

The chain couples TRBV6-1 to TRBJ2-3; 8 bases align to TRBD1. Germline loops: CDR1 MNHNS, CDR2 SASEGT. The CDR3 runs 16 residues. J lost 0 bases, V lost 4 bases, and 6 bases had no gene match. In nucleotides, the CDR3 is TGTGCCAGCAGTGGGGACAGGTTTACGAGCACAGATACGCAGTATTTT. It codes for CASSGDRFTSTDTQYF.

The gene calls are TRBV18 and TRBJ1-2; no firm D call. This CDR3 region has 13 residues. Germline-derived CDR1 and CDR2 are KGHSH and LQKENI. V lost 4 bases and J lost 6, with 12 bases in between. The chain's CDR3 is CASSLEREDGYTF. CDR3 sequence (DNA): TGTGCCAGCTCACTAGAAAGGGAGGATGGCTACACCTTC.

V is TRBV5-1 and J is TRBJ1-2; weak D call: TRBD1 (6 bases). V lost 0 bases, J lost 4 bases, and 10 bases lay in between. This CDR3 is built from 14 residues. The germline gives CDR1 SGHRS, CDR2 YFSETQ. The CDR3 loop reads CASSLGAGVYGYTF. The DNA for the CDR3 is TGCGCCAGCAGCTTGGGTGCAGGGGTCTATGGCTACACCTTC.